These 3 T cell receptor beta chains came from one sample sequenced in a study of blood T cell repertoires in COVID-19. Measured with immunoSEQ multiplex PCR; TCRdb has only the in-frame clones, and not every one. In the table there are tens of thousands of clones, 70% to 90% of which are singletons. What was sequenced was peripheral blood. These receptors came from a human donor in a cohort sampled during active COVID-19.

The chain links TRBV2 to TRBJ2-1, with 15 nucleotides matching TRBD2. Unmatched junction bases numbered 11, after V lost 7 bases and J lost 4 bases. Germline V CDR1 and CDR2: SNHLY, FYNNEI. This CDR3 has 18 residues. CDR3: CASTREHGTSGGYNEQFF. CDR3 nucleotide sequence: TGTGCCAGCACTAGAGAACACGGGACTAGCGGGGGGTACAATGAGCAGTTCTTC.

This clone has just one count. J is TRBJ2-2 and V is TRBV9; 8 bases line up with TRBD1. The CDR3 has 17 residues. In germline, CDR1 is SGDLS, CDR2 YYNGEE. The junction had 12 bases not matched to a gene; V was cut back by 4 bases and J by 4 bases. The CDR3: CASSQSVGRGRTGELFF. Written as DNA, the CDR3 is TGTGCCAGCAGCCAAAGCGTAGGCAGGGGGCGCACCGGGGAGCTGTTTTTT.

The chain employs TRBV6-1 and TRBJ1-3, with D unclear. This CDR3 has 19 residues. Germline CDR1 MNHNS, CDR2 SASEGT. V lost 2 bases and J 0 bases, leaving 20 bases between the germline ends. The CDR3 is CASSETTGGGRSSGNTIYF. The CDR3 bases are TGTGCCAGCAGTGAAACAACCGGAGGTGGACGTAGCTCTGGAAACACCATATATTTT.